Each of the 13 T cell receptor beta chains below was sequenced from the same sample in a study of T-cell memory formation after mild COVID-19. From the 5' RACE reads, TCRdb called clonotypes with MiXCR, one entry per CDR3 protein. Among 470,000 or so distinct CDR3 sequences listed, 15% to 20% were seen once. Specimen: PBMCs or a T cell subset sorted from them (not recorded which). The receptors were sampled from an adult woman who had mild COVID-19 (a few samples of this study predate the infection). Cell type and time point are not known.

The rearrangement joins TRBV5-1 to TRBJ2-1; tentative D call: TRBD2 (5 bases). The CDR3 loop spans 18 amino acids. Germline V gene sequence: CDR1 SGHRS, CDR2 YFSETQ. V gave up 5 bases and J gave up 4 bases, with 25 bases separating them. CDR3 protein: CASSFYGGTAEFYNEQFF. The CDR3 DNA is TGCGCCAGCAGTTTCTACGGAGGTACGGCTGAATTTTACAATGAGCAGTTCTTC. Full variable domain (rest looked up from reference TRBV5-1 and TRBJ2-1): KAGVTQTPRYLIKTRGQQVTLSCSPISGHRSVSWYQQTPGQGLQFLFEYFSETQRNKGNFPGRFSGRQFSNSRSEMNVSTLELGDSALYLCASSFYGGTAEFYNEQFFGPGTRLTVL.

This clonotype was observed a handful of times. The chain couples TRBV7-2 to TRBJ1-5; D is ambiguous. Trimming took 3 bases from V and 9 from J, leaving 15 bases between them. Germline V CDR1 and CDR2: SGHTA, FQGNSA. There are 14 residues in the CDR3. The CDR3 DNA is TGTGCCAGCAGCTTCGGACCGACCGGAGTGCCCCAGCATTTT. Its protein is CASSFGPTGVPQHF.

V is TRBV18 and J is TRBJ1-2; 9 bases are shared with TRBD1. The CDR3 is 14 amino acids. The germline gives CDR1 KGHSH, CDR2 LQKENI. V lost 8 bases and J lost 5; bases outside the gene matches: 9. The CDR3 bases are TGTGCCAGCAGCCGGGACAGGGATACGTATGGCTACACCTTC. Protein sequence: CASSRDRDTYGYTF.

This clonotype was detected a few times. This CDR3 is CASSLAVGSGNTIYF. Here the CDR3 DNA reads TGTGCCAGCAGCTTAGCTGTTGGCTCTGGAAACACCATATATTTT. V is TRBV7-9 and J is TRBJ1-3, with D hard to call. The germline V gene encodes CDR1 SEHNR and CDR2 FQNEAQ (reference sequence). The CDR3 runs 15 residues. With 0 bases removed from V and 0 bases from J, the gap between germline ends came to 6 bases.

This clonotype was seen only a few times. The chain couples TRBV7-2 to TRBJ2-1; 8 bases fit TRBD2. Germline CDR1 reads SGHTA; CDR2 reads FQGNSA. V was clipped by 0 bases and J by 6 bases; unmatched bases: 7. The CDR3 is 16 residues long. The CDR3 sequence: CASSLAPSGGSNEQFF. CDR3 in DNA: TGTGCCAGCAGCTTAGCACCCAGCGGGGGCTCCAATGAGCAGTTCTTC.

The chain uses TRBV2 and TRBJ2-1; 9 nucleotides agree with TRBD2. The germline CDR1 and CDR2 sequences are SNHLY and FYNNEI. There are 18 residues in the CDR3. Germline trimming cut 0 bases from V and 11 bases from J; bases unmatched to any gene: 17. In nucleotides, the CDR3 is TGTGCCAGCAGTGAAGCCCCCCCCACTGGGGTAGCGGGAGCGAAGCAGTTCTTC. Translated: CASSEAPPTGVAGAKQFF.

The count of this clonotype is one. The chain combines TRBV7-6 with TRBJ2-1; the match to TRBD2 covers 8 bases. This CDR3 region has 15 residues. The V and J ends lost 7 bases and 12 bases, in that order; junction bases with no gene match: 17. Germline V CDR1 and CDR2: SGHVS, FNYEAQ. CDR3 DNA sequence: TGTGCCAGCACCCAGACTAGCGCCAGCGGGTCTGGGCAGTTCTTC. This encodes CASTQTSASGSGQFF.

The gene calls are TRBV5-1 and TRBJ2-3, with TRBD1 matching 8 bases. Unmatched junction bases numbered 4, after V lost 4 bases and J lost 3 bases. Germline values: CDR1 SGHRS, CDR2 YFSETQ. The CDR3 covers 14 residues. CDR3 in amino acids: CASSPGQDTDTQYF. CDR3 nucleotides: TGCGCCAGCAGCCCGGGACAGGATACAGATACGCAGTATTTT.

This clonotype occurred a few times. The chain has TRBV9 and TRBJ2-7; D not resolved. CDR3 length: 13 residues. Germline-derived CDR1 and CDR2 are SGDLS and YYNGEE. Trimming removed 3 bases from V and 2 bases from J, with 9 bases in between. The CDR3 loop reads CASSAGPAYEQYF. CDR3 sequence (DNA): TGTGCCAGCAGCGCAGGACCAGCCTACGAGCAGTACTTC.

There are a few counts of this clonotype. The chain links TRBV9 to TRBJ1-1; tentative D call: TRBD1 (5 bases). This CDR3 comprises 14 residues. Germline CDR1 SGDLS, CDR2 YYNGEE. Trimming pared 6 bases from V and 5 bases from J, leaving 17 bases between. The CDR3 bases are TGTGCCAGCATCGGGGGGAATTCGAGGACTGAAGCTTTCTTT. Translation: CASIGGNSRTEAFF.

This chain joins TRBV20-1 and TRBJ2-3; the match to TRBD2 covers 13 bases. Per the germline V gene, CDR1 is DFQATT and CDR2 is SNEGSKA (reference sequence). V was clipped by 4 bases and J by 6 bases; unmatched bases: 7. This CDR3 has 15 amino acids. The CDR3, as DNA: TGCAGTGCTACTACCGGGACTAGCGGGGCGGATACGCAGTATTTT. As protein: CSATTGTSGADTQYF.

Concerning this clonotype: A much larger clone is a single base away; this may be a read error. J is TRBJ1-2 and V is TRBV4-1, with no clear D. Looked up from germline, CDR1 is MGHRA and CDR2 is YSYEKL. This CDR3 is 15 amino acids long. DNA of the CDR3: TGCGCCTGCAGCCCCGGGCAGTCGGACTCGAGCGACTACACCTTC. It translates to CACSPGQSDSSDYTF.

This clonotype was counted between two and nine times. V and J are TRBV24-1 and TRBJ2-6; D remains unclear. The V gene's germline CDR1 is KGHDR and CDR2 SFDVKD. Trimming cost V 2 bases and J 0 bases, with 4 bases left between them. This CDR3 comprises 15 residues. The CDR3 sequence: CATSDSGSGANVLTF. The CDR3 DNA reads as TGTGCCACCAGTGATTCCGGCTCTGGGGCCAACGTCCTGACTTTC.